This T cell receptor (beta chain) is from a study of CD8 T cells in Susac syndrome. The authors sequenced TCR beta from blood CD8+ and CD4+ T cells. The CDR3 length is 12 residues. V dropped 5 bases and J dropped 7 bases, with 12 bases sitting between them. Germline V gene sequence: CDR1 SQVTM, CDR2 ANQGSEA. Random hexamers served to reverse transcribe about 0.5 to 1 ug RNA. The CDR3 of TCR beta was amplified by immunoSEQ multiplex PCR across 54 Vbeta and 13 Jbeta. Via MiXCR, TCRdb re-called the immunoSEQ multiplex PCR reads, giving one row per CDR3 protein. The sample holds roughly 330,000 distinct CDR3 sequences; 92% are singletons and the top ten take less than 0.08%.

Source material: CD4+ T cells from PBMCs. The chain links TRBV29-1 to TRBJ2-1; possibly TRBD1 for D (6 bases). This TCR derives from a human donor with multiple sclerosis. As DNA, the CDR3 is TGCAGCGTTTTTTACAGGGAGAATGAGCAGTTCTTC. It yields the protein CSVFYRENEQFF.